Shown below are 17 T cell receptor beta chains from a single sample sequenced in a study of cytomegalovirus exposure and HLA in healthy donors. The data were produced by immunoSEQ multiplex PCR, yet TCRdb's version contains in-frame clones alone and is incomplete. The table shows around 190,000 clones, with around 84% occurring only once. Input material: PBMCs. Receptors were obtained from a man aged 18 to 35 in good health and CMV-seropositive.

The V and J genes are TRBV12-5 and TRBJ2-3; D might be TRBD1 (6 bases). CDR3 length: 13 residues. The germline V and J ends were trimmed by 6 bases and 0 bases, with 7 bases remaining between them. Per the germline V gene, CDR1 is LGHNT and CDR2 is FRNRAP. This chain's CDR3 is CASGGGSTDTQYF. The CDR3 DNA reads TGTGCTAGTGGAGGGGGTAGCACAGATACGCAGTATTTT.

The chain employs TRBV7-9 and TRBJ2-5, with a possible D match to TRBD2 (5 bases). This CDR3 has 15 residues. Trimming shortened V by 5 bases and J by 2 bases, and 15 bases separated the two germline ends. CDR1 and CDR2 (germline): SEHNR, FQNEAQ (reference sequence). The CDR3 sequence is CASSSPGKVQETQYF. CDR3 nucleotides: TGTGCCAGCAGCAGCCCGGGGAAGGTGCAAGAGACCCAGTACTTC.

The chain has TRBV28 and TRBJ2-7, with TRBD2 identical over 7 bases. The CDR3 is 14 residues long. V lost 2 bases, J lost 4 bases, and 5 bases stayed unmatched. Germline loops: CDR1 MDHEN, CDR2 SYDVKM. CDR3 sequence: CASSLLAGAYEQYF. CDR3 sequence (DNA): TGTGCCAGCAGTTTACTGGCGGGAGCGTACGAGCAGTACTTC.

V and J are TRBV5-1 and TRBJ2-3; TRBD2 aligns across 8 bases. The CDR3 consists of 17 residues. J gave up 2 bases and V 0 bases, and 8 bases lay outside the gene matches. CDR1 and CDR2 (germline): SGHRS, YFSETQ. CDR3 in amino acids: CASSLGPTSGHTDTQYF. As DNA, the CDR3 is TGCGCCAGCAGCTTGGGTCCCACTAGCGGCCACACAGATACGCAGTATTTT.

CDR3 nucleotide sequence: TGTGCCAGCAGACCCGGACTAGCGGGGGGTCAAGAGACCCAGTACTTC. Protein product: CASRPGLAGGQETQYF. The rearrangement links TRBV5-4 to TRBJ2-5; 14 positions agree with TRBD2. V dropped 5 bases and J dropped 2; count of bases not matched to a gene: 5. CDR1 is SGHNT, CDR2 YYREEE, per germline (reference sequence). The CDR3 consists of 16 residues.

This sequence joins TRBV4-2 and TRBJ2-1; the match to TRBD2 covers 8 bases. Germline CDR1 is LGHNA and CDR2 is YNFKEQ. The CDR3 spans 17 residues. V lost 0 bases, J lost 0 bases, and 4 bases stayed unmatched. CDR3 DNA: TGTGCCAGCAGCCAAGAAGGAGCGGGGGCCTCCTACAATGAGCAGTTCTTC. It encodes CASSQEGAGASYNEQFF.

The chain carries TRBV7-9 and TRBJ1-6, with TRBD1 matching 8 bases. Unmatched junction bases numbered 8, after V lost 3 bases and J lost 7 bases. The CDR3 runs to 16 residues. Germline V gene data show CDR1 as SEHNR and CDR2 as FQNEAQ (reference sequence). CDR3 sequence: CASSLTTGEANSPLHF. Here the CDR3 DNA reads TGTGCCAGCAGCTTGACGACAGGGGAGGCGAATTCACCCCTCCACTTT.

The rearrangement joins TRBV7-9 to TRBJ1-2; 9 positions match TRBD1. From germline, CDR1 is SEHNR and CDR2 FQNEAQ (reference sequence). The ends lost 0 bases at V and 5 bases at J; junction bases unmatched: 7. The CDR3 length is 16 residues. CDR3 sequence reads: CASSLAEDRGEYGYTF. CDR3 sequence (DNA): TGTGCCAGCAGCTTAGCAGAGGACAGGGGAGAATATGGCTACACCTTC.

V usage is TRBV30 and J usage is TRBJ2-3; 7 bases map to TRBD1. The CDR3 has 14 residues. The V and J ends lost 2 bases and 0 bases, in that order; junction bases with no gene match: 2. Germline assignment: CDR1 GTSNPN and CDR2 SVGIG (reference sequence). In DNA form, the CDR3 reads TGTGCCTGGAGTCGGGACAGTAGCACAGATACGCAGTATTTT. Its protein product is CAWSRDSSTDTQYF.

The rearrangement uses TRBV13 and TRBJ2-4; TRBD2 matches at 8 bases. The ends lost 0 bases at V and 9 bases at J; junction bases unmatched: 7. The CDR3 runs to 15 residues. The germline gives CDR1 PRHDT, CDR2 FYEKMQ (reference sequence). CDR3 sequence: CASSLGATGGIIQYF. DNA for the CDR3: TGTGCCAGCAGCTTAGGCGCGACGGGGGGGATCATTCAGTACTTC.

V gene TRBV28 combines with J gene TRBJ2-7, with D hard to call. V dropped 3 bases and J dropped 0 bases, with 9 bases sitting between them. Looked up from germline, CDR1 is MDHEN and CDR2 is SYDVKM. The CDR3 loop spans 14 amino acids. CDR3 sequence (DNA): TGTGCCAGCAGTTTCGACTGGAACTCCTACGAGCAGTACTTC. This sequence encodes CASSFDWNSYEQYF.

This sequence joins TRBV6-6 and TRBJ2-1, with D possibly matching TRBD2 (6 bases). Per the germline V gene, CDR1 is MNHNY and CDR2 is SVGAGI (reference sequence). V dropped 6 bases and J dropped 7 bases, with 16 bases sitting between them. The CDR3 length is 14 residues. The CDR3 bases are TGTGCCAGCAGCCCATCATCGACTAGTAATGAGCAGTTCTTC. Translating it yields CASSPSSTSNEQFF.

The chain carries TRBV27 and TRBJ2-1, with D possibly being TRBD2 (5 bases). The V gene lost 3 bases and the J gene lost 5 bases, with 26 bases spanning the gap. The CDR3 runs 19 residues. The V gene's germline CDR1 is MNHEY and CDR2 SMNVEV (reference sequence). The CDR3 nucleotides read TGTGCCAGCAGTTTTGGTCGGATCGTTCGGAGAGGGATACACAATGAGCAGTTCTTC. It yields the protein CASSFGRIVRRGIHNEQFF.

V usage is TRBV11-2 and J usage is TRBJ2-7, with D perhaps TRBD2 (5 bases). V was cut by 1 base and J by 4 bases, with 23 bases left in between. Germline V gene lookup returns CDR1 SGHAT and CDR2 FQNNGV. CDR3 size: 18 residues. The CDR3 nucleotides are TGTGCCAGCAGCTTAGCCTGGGCCAGCGGACGGTATTCATACGAGCAGTACTTC. It codes for CASSLAWASGRYSYEQYF.

This clone was recorded only once. J is TRBJ2-7 and V is TRBV7-6; 8 bases are a match to TRBD2. This CDR3 has 13 amino acids. Germline V lookup: CDR1 SGHVS, CDR2 FNYEAQ. V lost 6 bases, J lost 5 bases, and 6 bases stayed unmatched. The CDR3 DNA reads as TGTGCCAGCAGTTCCGGGAGGGGCCACGAGCAGTACTTC. It translates to CASSSGRGHEQYF.

V and J are TRBV5-6 and TRBJ2-7; 7 positions agree with TRBD1. This CDR3 has 14 residues. CDR1 and CDR2 (germline): SGHDT, YYEEEE. V shed 4 bases and J 3 bases; nucleotides not matched to a gene: 7. The CDR3 sequence: CASSLQGNNYEQYF. CDR3 nucleotides: TGTGCCAGCAGCCTACAGGGGAATAACTACGAGCAGTACTTC.

This rearrangement joins TRBV15 to TRBJ2-3, with 9 nucleotides matching TRBD2. The trim removed 1 base at V and 1 base at J, leaving 9 bases unmatched. The germline CDR1 and CDR2 sequences are LNHNV and YYDKDF (reference sequence). The CDR3 totals 18 residues. The CDR3 DNA is TGTGCCACCAGCAGAGCAGCGGGGGGTCTCGGGGGCACAGATACGCAGTATTTT. This gives the protein CATSRAAGGLGGTDTQYF.